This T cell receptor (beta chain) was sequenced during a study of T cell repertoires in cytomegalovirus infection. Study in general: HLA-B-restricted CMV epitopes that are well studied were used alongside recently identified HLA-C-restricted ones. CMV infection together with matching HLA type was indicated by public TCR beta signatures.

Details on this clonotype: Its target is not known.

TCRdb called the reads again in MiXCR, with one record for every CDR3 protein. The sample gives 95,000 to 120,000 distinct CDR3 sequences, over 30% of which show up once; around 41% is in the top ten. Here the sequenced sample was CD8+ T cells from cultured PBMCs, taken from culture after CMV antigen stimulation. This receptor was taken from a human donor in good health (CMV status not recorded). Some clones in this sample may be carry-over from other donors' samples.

CDR3 sequence (DNA): TGCGCCAGCAGCCAAGGGCCGGGACAGAGGACTGAAGCTTTCTTT. The encoded protein is CASSQGPGQRTEAFF. The chain uses TRBV4-1 and TRBJ1-1; 7 bases fit TRBD1. The CDR3 is made up of 15 amino acids. Trimming removed 1 base from V and 5 bases from J; junction bases left unmatched: 7. Germline V gives CDR1 MGHRA, CDR2 YSYEKL.